Below are 14 T cell receptor beta chains sequenced from a single sample in a study of monozygotic twins with inflammatory bowel disease. TCRdb reprocessed the 5' RACE reads, with one entry per CDR3 protein and no DNA. The listing contains about 380,000 distinct CDR3 sequences. Sequenced: blood. Receptors were obtained from a human donor with ulcerative colitis or Crohn's disease, or a healthy co-twin of an affected twin (not recorded which).

The chain combines TRBV7-9 with TRBJ2-1. CDR3 size: 15 residues. The germline gives CDR1 SEHNR, CDR2 FQNEAQ (reference sequence). The CDR3 sequence: CASGFRLALYNEQFF.

The CDR3 sequence: CSANVLGLGGLNTEAFF. The chain carries TRBV20-1 and TRBJ1-1; TCRdb selects TRBD1, and the lack of DNA leaves this call unchecked. Germline CDR1 reads DFQATT; CDR2 reads SNEGSKA (reference sequence). The CDR3 sequence is 17 residues long.

The CDR3 sequence is CASSQDAGGYGYTF. The V gene is TRBV4-2, the J gene TRBJ1-2. This CDR3 contains 14 residues. CDR1 is LGHNA, CDR2 YNFKEQ, per germline.

J is TRBJ2-5 and V is TRBV4-1; TCRdb lists TRBD1, though no DNA is available to test this call. Germline V gene lookup returns CDR1 MGHRA and CDR2 YSYEKL. This CDR3 region has 15 residues. Here the CDR3 reads CASSQHGTGLETQYF.

The chain employs TRBV9 and TRBJ1-4; TCRdb's D gene call, TRBD1, goes unchecked for lack of DNA. CDR3 length: 15 residues. Germline V lookup: CDR1 SGDLS, CDR2 YYNGEE. The CDR3 loop reads CASSGQGAANEKLFF.

The gene calls are TRBV4-3 and TRBJ2-1; the D call of TRBD1 rests on TCRdb alone, since no DNA is present to check it. The CDR3 loop spans 19 amino acids. Germline values: CDR1 LGHNA, CDR2 YSLEER. The CDR3 protein is CASSPRLVGGDSSYNEQFF.

The J gene is TRBJ1-3, the V gene TRBV5-1; the D call of TRBD1 rests on TCRdb alone, since no DNA is present to check it. Per germline, CDR1 SGHRS and CDR2 YFSETQ. The CDR3 totals 16 residues. The CDR3: CASSPPGTSSGNTIYF.

V gene TRBV6-5 combines with J gene TRBJ2-7; without DNA, the TCRdb call of TRBD1 cannot be checked. CDR1 is MNHEY, CDR2 SVGAGI, per germline. The CDR3 loop spans 16 amino acids. The CDR3 here is CASSYHPGQGLHEQYF.

The chain is built from TRBV24-1 and TRBJ2-2; the D call of TRBD1 rests on TCRdb alone, since no DNA is present to check it. Germline-derived CDR1 and CDR2 are KGHDR and SFDVKD. The CDR3 runs 17 residues. CDR3 residues: CATSDTGTGMNTGELFF.

The V call is TRBV7-2, the J call TRBJ2-7; TCRdb designates TRBD2, a call that cannot be tested without DNA. Germline loops: CDR1 SGHTA, CDR2 FQGNSA. This CDR3 has 17 amino acids. This chain's CDR3 is CASSHGPRDKLSYEQYF.

The chain combines TRBV18 with TRBJ2-1; TCRdb returns TRBD1, unconfirmable since there is no DNA. The CDR3 runs to 13 residues. The germline V gene encodes CDR1 KGHSH and CDR2 LQKENI. CDR3 loop: CASSPRGVNEQFF.

The genes are TRBV5-1 and TRBJ2-7; TCRdb returns TRBD1, unconfirmable since there is no DNA. The CDR3 spans 13 residues. CDR1 and CDR2 from the germline V gene are SGHRS and YFSETQ. This chain's CDR3 is CASRPDRVYEQYF.

The CDR3 loop is CASSLPGASGEQYF. This chain connects TRBV7-9 to TRBJ2-7; TCRdb returns TRBD1, unconfirmable since there is no DNA. CDR3 size: 14 residues. Per the germline V gene, CDR1 is SEHNR and CDR2 is FQNEAQ (reference sequence).

The chain links TRBV25-1 to TRBJ2-3; TCRdb calls TRBD1, which cannot be checked without DNA. CDR3 length: 15 residues. Germline assignment: CDR1 MGHDK and CDR2 SYGVNS. CDR3 region: CASSELGGRWDTQYF.